A single sample gave rise to the 14 T cell receptor beta chains below, sequenced in a study of brain T cells in children with intractable seizures. Generated by immunoSEQ multiplex PCR, the TCRdb table keeps only in-frame clones and is missing some. In the table there are roughly 120,000 clones, around 94% of which are singletons. The sample consisted of peripheral blood, taken at surgery. These receptors originate from a boy under three years old with hemimegalencephaly and intractable seizures.

The chain carries TRBV9 and TRBJ2-1; 9 bases are shared with TRBD1. Trimming cost V 4 bases and J 7 bases; bases outside gene matches: 6. Per germline, CDR1 SGDLS and CDR2 YYNGEE. The CDR3 is 14 residues long. This CDR3 reads CASSRGTGPNEQFF. In DNA, the CDR3 is TGTGCCAGCAGCAGGGGGACAGGGCCGAATGAGCAGTTCTTC.

The chain employs TRBV19 and TRBJ1-2; possibly TRBD1 for D (6 bases). The CDR3 is 12 residues long. V gave up 3 bases and J gave up 8 bases, with 10 bases separating them. Germline V gene lookup returns CDR1 LNHDA and CDR2 SQIVND (reference sequence). CDR3 DNA sequence: TGTGCCAGTAGTATGTCCACAGGGGGCTACACCTTC. Protein: CASSMSTGGYTF. Complete variable domain (other parts from reference TRBV19 and TRBJ1-2): DGGITQSPKYLFRKEGQNVTLSCEQNLNHDAMYWYRQDPGQGLRLIYYSQIVNDFQKGDIAEGYSVSREKKESFPLTVTSAQKNPTAFYLCASSMSTGGYTFGSGTRLTVV.

CDR3 in DNA: TGTGCCAGCAGCAAAGATACGGAGATCTATGGCTACACCTTC. Translating it yields CASSKDTEIYGYTF. This chain links TRBV7-2 with TRBJ1-2; D remains unclear. V was cut by 5 bases and J by 4 bases, with 14 bases left in between. The CDR3 is made up of 14 amino acids. Per the germline V gene, CDR1 is SGHTA and CDR2 is FQGNSA.

The CDR3 bases are TGTGCCAGCAGCGCTAGGACTAGCGGGTACAATGAGCAGTTCTTC. Translated, it gives CASSARTSGYNEQFF. The chain combines TRBV9 with TRBJ2-1; 11 nucleotides agree with TRBD2. The germline V gene has CDR1 SGDLS and CDR2 YYNGEE. V gave up 3 bases and J gave up 4 bases; unmatched junction bases: 3. The CDR3 has 15 residues.

The chain has TRBV30 and TRBJ1-5, with 9 bases identical to TRBD1. The CDR3 extends over 15 amino acids. The J segment lost 3 bases and the V segment lost 5 bases, leaving 8 bases of the junction unmatched. The V gene's germline CDR1 is GTSNPN and CDR2 SVGIG (reference sequence). The CDR3 DNA reads as TGTGCCTGGGATGCTGGGACAGGGTTCAATCAGCCCCAGCATTTT. Its translation is CAWDAGTGFNQPQHF.

The chain joins TRBV7-2 to TRBJ2-5, with D unresolved. The CDR3 is made up of 13 amino acids. Germline CDR1 and CDR2: SGHTA and FQGNSA. V dropped 5 bases and J dropped 4 bases, with 11 bases sitting between them. The CDR3: CASSKSLLETQYF. DNA for the CDR3: TGTGCCAGCAGCAAAAGCTTGTTAGAGACCCAGTACTTC.

This sequence joins TRBV6-5 and TRBJ1-1; D is perhaps TRBD1 (5 bases). V shed 6 bases and J shed 0 bases, with 5 bases lying between them. The CDR3 consists of 12 residues. Germline CDR1 and CDR2: MNHEY and SVGAGI. Here the CDR3 reads CASRGLNTEAFF. CDR3 in DNA: TGTGCCAGCAGGGGGCTGAACACTGAAGCTTTCTTT.

J is TRBJ2-5 and V is TRBV7-2; 12 bases are shared with TRBD2. Unmatched junction bases numbered 11, after V lost 5 bases and J lost 1 base. The CDR3 runs 18 residues. Per the germline V gene, CDR1 is SGHTA and CDR2 is FQGNSA. CDR3 in amino acids: CASSRGPTSGRIQETQYF. CDR3 coding DNA: TGTGCCAGCAGCAGGGGGCCCACTAGCGGGAGGATCCAAGAGACCCAGTACTTC.

The CDR3 spells CASSPHPGTSSVYEQFF. Here the CDR3 DNA reads TGCGCCAGCAGCCCCCATCCCGGGACTAGCAGCGTATATGAGCAGTTCTTC. This chain uses TRBV4-1 with TRBJ2-1; TRBD2 aligns across 9 bases. CDR3 length: 17 amino acids. Looked up from germline, CDR1 is MGHRA and CDR2 is YSYEKL. V trimming: 4 bases; J trimming: 8 bases; junction bases outside the gene matches: 15.

J is TRBJ1-6 and V is TRBV18; no reliable D call. Trimming left V 5 bases short and J 7 bases short, with 15 bases between. In germline, CDR1 is KGHSH, CDR2 LQKENI. This CDR3 comprises 15 residues. CDR3 residues: CASSAAGSLNSPLHF. CDR3 nucleotide sequence: TGTGCCAGCTCAGCGGCCGGGAGCCTAAATTCACCCCTCCACTTT.

This clone has only one observation. The chain couples TRBV7-3 to TRBJ2-1; 8 bases are a match to TRBD2. With 5 bases clipped from V and 10 bases from J, the junction kept 13 bases outside the gene matches. This CDR3 has 15 amino acids. The germline V gene encodes CDR1 SGHTA and CDR2 FQGTGA. This CDR3 is CASSPRLARAGEQFF. CDR3 nucleotides: TGTGCCAGCAGCCCCCGACTAGCGAGGGCGGGAGAGCAGTTCTTC.

This chain links TRBV30 with TRBJ2-7, with D unresolved. Per germline, CDR1 GTSNPN and CDR2 SVGIG (reference sequence). Trimming removed 3 bases at V and 0 bases at J, with 15 bases between. The CDR3 sequence is 15 residues long. CDR3 in DNA: TGTGCCTGGAGCGCATTGACAACGGTCTCCTACGAGCAGTACTTC. Its translation is CAWSALTTVSYEQYF.

The genes are TRBV7-3 and TRBJ2-1; no clear D gene. The CDR3 is made up of 14 amino acids. From germline, CDR1 is SGHTA and CDR2 FQGTGA. V was cut by 8 bases and J by 0 bases, with 11 bases left in between. CDR3 sequence reads: CASAQQSSYNEQFF. CDR3 nucleotide sequence: TGTGCCAGCGCTCAACAAAGCTCCTACAATGAGCAGTTCTTC. The full variable domain, rest sourced from reference TRBV7-3 and TRBJ2-1, is GAGVSQTPSNKVTEKGKYVELRCDPISGHTALYWYRQSLGQGPEFLIYFQGTGAADDSGLPNDRFFAVRPEGSVSTLKIQRTERGDSAVYLCASAQQSSYNEQFFGPGTRLTVL.

The chain couples TRBV9 to TRBJ2-1; D gene unclear. V gave up 0 bases and J gave up 1 base, with 8 bases separating them. The CDR3 contains 15 residues. CDR1 SGDLS and CDR2 YYNGEE come from the germline V gene. In nucleotides, the CDR3 is TGTGCCAGCAGCGTAGACGGAGAGTCCTACAATGAGCAGTTCTTC. Its protein is CASSVDGESYNEQFF.